Presented here are 8 T cell receptor beta chains from one specimen sequenced in a study of OX40 agonist ivuxolimab in advanced cancers. Assay used: immunoSEQ multiplex PCR; TCRdb lists only in-frame clones, some missing. The sample records about 82,000 clones, more than 80% being singletons. The material sequenced was CD4+ or CD8+ T cells sorted from blood, taken in a trial of the OX40 agonist ivuxolimab. Receptors were obtained from an adult with an advanced solid tumor such as melanoma, head and neck, liver or kidney cancer.

The gene calls are TRBV5-6 and TRBJ1-2, with D possibly being TRBD1 (5 bases). Germline-derived CDR1 and CDR2 are SGHDT and YYEEEE. V shed 4 bases and J shed 5 bases, with 18 bases lying between them. This CDR3 comprises 15 residues. This chain's CDR3 is CASSPGDLRWYGYTF. DNA of the CDR3: TGTGCCAGCAGCCCGGGGGACTTGAGGTGGTATGGCTACACCTTC.

The V call is TRBV6-5, the J call TRBJ2-2; TRBD1 matches 12 bases. V lost 5 bases to trimming and J lost 8 bases; unmatched junction nucleotides: 3. In germline, CDR1 is MNHEY, CDR2 SVGAGI. CDR3 length: 14 residues. The CDR3 is CASSRDRGRGELFF. The CDR3 bases are TGTGCCAGCAGTAGGGACAGGGGGCGAGGGGAGCTGTTTTTT.

This chain uses TRBV30 with TRBJ2-1; D is unclear. Trimming left V 0 bases short and J 14 bases short, with 17 bases between. The CDR3 spans 13 residues. Germline assignment: CDR1 GTSNPN and CDR2 SVGIG (reference sequence). The CDR3 nucleotides are TGTGCCTGGAGTGTACGAGATTGGTCTAGTAAGTTCTTC. This gives the protein CAWSVRDWSSKFF.

This sequence joins TRBV28 and TRBJ2-7, with 13 bases that match TRBD2. The CDR3 covers 19 residues. Germline values: CDR1 MDHEN, CDR2 SYDVKM. V shed 3 bases and J 3 bases; nucleotides not matched to a gene: 14. CDR3 loop: CASSFPHGLAGASDYEQYF. As DNA, the CDR3 is TGTGCCAGCAGTTTTCCCCACGGACTAGCGGGGGCCTCAGACTACGAGCAGTACTTC.

The chain uses TRBV7-3 and TRBJ2-3, with TRBD2 matching over 14 bases. From germline, CDR1 is SGHTA and CDR2 FQGTGA. The CDR3 totals 17 residues. After removal of 5 bases from V and 5 bases from J, the junction contained 9 bases not matched to a gene. CDR3 loop: CASSLGLAGGGEDTQYF. DNA for the CDR3: TGTGCCAGCAGCCTCGGACTAGCGGGGGGTGGTGAAGATACGCAGTATTTT. Drawing the rest from reference TRBV7-3 and TRBJ2-3, the complete variable domain is GAGVSQTPSNKVTEKGKYVELRCDPISGHTALYWYRQSLGQGPEFLIYFQGTGAADDSGLPNDRFFAVRPEGSVSTLKIQRTERGDSAVYLCASSLGLAGGGEDTQYFGPGTRLTVL.

CDR3 nucleotides: TGTGCCAGCAGCTCTTTCGTCAACACTGAAGCTTTCTTT. It codes for CASSSFVNTEAFF. The chain employs TRBV13 and TRBJ1-1; no reliable D call. CDR1 PRHDT and CDR2 FYEKMQ come from the germline V gene (reference sequence). CDR3 length: 13 residues. Trimming stripped 4 bases from V and 2 bases from J, with 8 bases between. Combining the CDR3 with reference TRBV13 and TRBJ1-1 gives the whole variable domain AAGVIQSPRHLIKEKRETATLKCYPIPRHDTVYWYQQGPGQDPQFLISFYEKMQSDKGSIPDRFSAQQFSDYHSELNMSSLELGDSALYFCASSSFVNTEAFFGQGTRLTVV.

The CDR3 loop reads CASGSGERSPLHF. CDR3 bases: TGTGCCAGCGGTTCAGGTGAGAGGTCACCCCTCCACTTT. V usage is TRBV6-1 and J usage is TRBJ1-6; D is unresolved. Germline V gene lookup returns CDR1 MNHNS and CDR2 SASEGT. CDR3 length equals 13 residues. Trimming removed 8 bases from V and 10 bases from J, with 15 bases in between.

The rearrangement uses TRBV2 and TRBJ2-2; 7 bases are a match to TRBD1. The CDR3 runs 18 residues. The germline gives CDR1 SNHLY, CDR2 FYNNEI. The junction had 15 bases not matched to a gene; V was cut back by 3 bases and J by 5 bases. The CDR3 loop reads CASSDSRTGAVRTGELFF. The DNA for the CDR3 is TGTGCCAGCAGTGACTCTCGGACAGGCGCGGTACGAACCGGGGAGCTGTTTTTT.